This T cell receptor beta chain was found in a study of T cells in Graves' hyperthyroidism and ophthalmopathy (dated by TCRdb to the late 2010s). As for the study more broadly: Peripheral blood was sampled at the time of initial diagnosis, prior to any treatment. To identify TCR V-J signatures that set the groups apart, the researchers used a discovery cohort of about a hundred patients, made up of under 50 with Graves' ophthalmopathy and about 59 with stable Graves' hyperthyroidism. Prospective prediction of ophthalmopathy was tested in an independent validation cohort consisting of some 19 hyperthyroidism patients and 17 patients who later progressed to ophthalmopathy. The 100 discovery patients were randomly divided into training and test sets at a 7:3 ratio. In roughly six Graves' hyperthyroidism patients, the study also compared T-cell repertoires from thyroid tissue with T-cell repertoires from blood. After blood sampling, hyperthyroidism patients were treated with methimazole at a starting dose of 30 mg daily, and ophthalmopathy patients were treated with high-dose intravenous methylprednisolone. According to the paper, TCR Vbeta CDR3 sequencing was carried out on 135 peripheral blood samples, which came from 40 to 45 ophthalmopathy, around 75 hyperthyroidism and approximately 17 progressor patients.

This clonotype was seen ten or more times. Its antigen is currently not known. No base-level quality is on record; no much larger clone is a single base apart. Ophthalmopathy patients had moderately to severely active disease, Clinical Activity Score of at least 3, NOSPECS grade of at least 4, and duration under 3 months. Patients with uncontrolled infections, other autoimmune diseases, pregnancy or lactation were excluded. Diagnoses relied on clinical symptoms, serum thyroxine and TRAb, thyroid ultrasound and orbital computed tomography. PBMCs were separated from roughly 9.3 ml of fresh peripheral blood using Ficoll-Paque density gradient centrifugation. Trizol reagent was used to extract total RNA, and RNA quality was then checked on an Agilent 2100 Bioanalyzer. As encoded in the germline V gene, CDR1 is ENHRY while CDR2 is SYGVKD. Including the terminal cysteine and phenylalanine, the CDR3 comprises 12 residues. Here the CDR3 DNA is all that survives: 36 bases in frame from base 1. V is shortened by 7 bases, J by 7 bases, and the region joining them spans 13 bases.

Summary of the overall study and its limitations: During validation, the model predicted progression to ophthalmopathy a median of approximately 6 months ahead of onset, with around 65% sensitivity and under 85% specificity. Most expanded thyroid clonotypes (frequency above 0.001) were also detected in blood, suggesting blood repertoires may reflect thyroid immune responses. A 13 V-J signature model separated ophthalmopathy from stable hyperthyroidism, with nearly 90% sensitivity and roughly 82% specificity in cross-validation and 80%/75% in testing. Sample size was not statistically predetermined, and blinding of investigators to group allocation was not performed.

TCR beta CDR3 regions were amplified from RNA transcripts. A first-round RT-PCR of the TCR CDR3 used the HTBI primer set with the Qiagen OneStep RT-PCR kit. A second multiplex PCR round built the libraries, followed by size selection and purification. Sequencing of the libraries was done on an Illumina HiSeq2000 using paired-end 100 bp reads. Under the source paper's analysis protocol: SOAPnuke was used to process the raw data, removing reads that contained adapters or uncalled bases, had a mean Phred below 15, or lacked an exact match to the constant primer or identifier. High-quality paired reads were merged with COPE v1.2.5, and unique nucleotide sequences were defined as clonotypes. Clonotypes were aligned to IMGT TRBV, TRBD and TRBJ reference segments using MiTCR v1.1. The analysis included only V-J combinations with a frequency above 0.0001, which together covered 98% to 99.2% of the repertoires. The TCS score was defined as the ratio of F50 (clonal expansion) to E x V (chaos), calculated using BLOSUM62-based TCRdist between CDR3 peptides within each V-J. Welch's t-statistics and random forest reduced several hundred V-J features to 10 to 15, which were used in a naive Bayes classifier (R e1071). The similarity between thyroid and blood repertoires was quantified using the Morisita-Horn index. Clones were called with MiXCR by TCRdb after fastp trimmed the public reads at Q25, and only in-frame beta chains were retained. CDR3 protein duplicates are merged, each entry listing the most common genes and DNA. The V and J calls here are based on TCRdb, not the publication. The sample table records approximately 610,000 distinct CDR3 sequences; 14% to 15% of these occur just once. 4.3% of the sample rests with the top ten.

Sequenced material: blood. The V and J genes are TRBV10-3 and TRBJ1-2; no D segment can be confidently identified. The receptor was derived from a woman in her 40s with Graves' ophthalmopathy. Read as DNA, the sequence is TGTGCCATCACAACGGGATCACCTGGCTACACCTTC. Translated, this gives CAITTGSPGYTF.